These 30 T cell receptor beta chains originate from one sample sequenced in a study of neurological immune-mediated disorders. Using its own MiXCR run on the 5' RACE reads, TCRdb lists one record per CDR3 protein. In the table there are about 120,000 distinct CDR3 sequences, 3% to 3.5% of which are singletons. Sequenced input: PBMCs. These receptors originate from a woman between 25 and 40 years old with multiple sclerosis.

This clonotype has a handful of counts. With a much larger clone just one base away, this may be a read error. The missing conserved phenylalanine or tryptophan at the end of this CDR3 makes a read error likely. This chain connects TRBV27 to TRBJ2-6, with unresolved D. Trimming pared 5 bases from V and 1 base from J, leaving 9 bases between. The CDR3 has 15 residues. CDR1 is MNHEY and CDR2 is SMNVEV in the germline V gene (reference sequence). The CDR3 DNA sequence: TGTGCCAGCAGTCCTTTTAATTCTGGGGCCAACGTCCTGACTTGC. This encodes CASSPFNSGANVLTC.

This clonotype has at least ten counts. The chain uses TRBV6-5 and TRBJ2-7; D not certain. The V gene's germline CDR1 is MNHEY and CDR2 SVGAGI. V shed 5 bases and J shed 3 bases, with 11 bases lying between them. The CDR3 has 13 residues. CDR3 sequence (DNA): TGTGCCAGCAGTCGAGGACGGAGCTACGAGCAGTACTTC. This sequence encodes CASSRGRSYEQYF.

This clonotype was counted at least ten times. This chain uses TRBV7-9 with TRBJ2-1; the D is unclear. This CDR3 region has 12 residues. Germline V CDR1 and CDR2: SEHNR, FQNEAQ (reference sequence). V was clipped by 2 bases and J by 7 bases, with 6 bases between them. The CDR3 nucleotides are TGTGCCAGCAGCTTAATGTCTAATGAGCAGTTCTTC. This codes for CASSLMSNEQFF.

This clonotype was recorded at least ten times. This chain's CDR3 is CATSRISTNTGELFF. In nucleotides, the CDR3 is TGTGCCACCAGCAGAATTAGTACGAACACCGGGGAGCTGTTTTTT. The chain is built from TRBV15 and TRBJ2-2; D is undetermined. Germline V gene sequence: CDR1 LNHNV, CDR2 YYDKDF (reference sequence). Deletions cut 2 bases from V and 0 bases from J, with 7 bases between. The CDR3 spans 15 residues.

This clonotype was recorded many times. The chain employs TRBV12-3 or TRBV12-4 and TRBJ1-1, with a tentative D call TRBD1 (5 bases). V was shortened by 6 bases and J by 4 bases, with 21 bases between the two germline ends. The CDR3 is made up of 16 amino acids. The CDR3 loop reads CASSPRGRGMPTEAFF. CDR3 nucleotide sequence: TGTGCCAGCAGCCCTCGGGGGAGGGGAATGCCCACTGAAGCTTTCTTT.

This clonotype was detected ten times or more. V gene TRBV12-3 or TRBV12-4 combines with J gene TRBJ1-1; D is uncertain. This CDR3 comprises 13 residues. V lost 6 bases and J 11 bases, leaving 19 bases between the germline ends. CDR3 in amino acids: CASSPREQRSAFF. CDR3 nucleotide sequence: TGTGCCAGCAGCCCACGGGAACAGAGGAGCGCTTTCTTT.

This clonotype was found many times. This chain uses TRBV7-6 with TRBJ2-7; the match to TRBD1 covers 9 bases. The germline CDR1 and CDR2 sequences are SGHVS and FNYEAQ. J lost 2 bases, V lost 1 base, and 3 bases had no gene match. The CDR3 is 15 amino acids. The CDR3 is CASSLDGTGPYEQYF. The CDR3 nucleotides are TGTGCCAGCAGCTTAGATGGGACAGGGCCCTACGAGCAGTACTTC.

At least ten counts were recorded for this clonotype. The chain is built from TRBV20-1 and TRBJ1-1; D is undetermined. CDR3 length: 11 residues. V lost 7 bases and J 11 bases, leaving 17 bases between the germline ends. Germline CDR1 DFQATT, CDR2 SNEGSKA (reference sequence). CDR3 DNA sequence: TGCAGTGTCAGGCAATCCCAAGTGGCTTTCTTT. This codes for CSVRQSQVAFF.

The genes are TRBV12-3 or TRBV12-4 and TRBJ1-1; D is undetermined. This CDR3 region has 13 residues. The ends were cut back, 4 bases at V and 6 bases at J, with 12 bases in the middle. For the CDR3, the DNA is TGTGCCAGCAGTTGGCAACGGACCGCTGAAGCTTTCTTT. Translating it yields CASSWQRTAEAFF.

This clonotype has ten or more counts. The chain links TRBV6-5 to TRBJ1-2; possibly TRBD1 for D (5 bases). The CDR3 runs to 15 residues. Germline assignment: CDR1 MNHEY and CDR2 SVGAGI. Trimming shortened V by 7 bases and J by 2 bases, and 17 bases separated the two germline ends. CDR3 loop: CASKPPTARNYGYTF. CDR3 bases: TGTGCCAGCAAGCCCCCGACAGCGAGGAACTATGGCTACACCTTC.

In its sample, this clonotype was seen many times. V and J are TRBV7-2 and TRBJ2-2; 7 positions match TRBD2. CDR1 is SGHTA, CDR2 FQGNSA, per germline. J was trimmed by 6 bases and V by 4 bases; bases with no gene match: 2. This CDR3 spans 13 amino acids. In nucleotides, the CDR3 is TGTGCCAGCAGCTCTGGACTAGCCGGGGAGCTGTTTTTT. Protein sequence: CASSSGLAGELFF.

This clonotype occurred many times. The chain uses TRBV5-1 and TRBJ1-2; D gene ambiguous. The germline gives CDR1 SGHRS, CDR2 YFSETQ. The CDR3 contains 15 residues. Trimming stripped 0 bases from V and 0 bases from J, with 9 bases between. CDR3 sequence reads: CASSLVEGTNYGYTF. The CDR3 DNA follows: TGCGCCAGCAGCTTGGTAGAGGGAACTAACTATGGCTACACCTTC.

This clonotype occurred many times. Germline and junction disagree at one end, which may indicate a read error. The rearrangement links TRBV20-1 to TRBJ1-2; a possible D gene is TRBD1 (5 bases). Germline CDR1 reads DFQATT; CDR2 reads SNEGSKA (reference sequence). The CDR3 is 11 amino acids. In DNA, the CDR3 is TGCAGTGCTAGGCGGGACTACGGCTACACCTTC. This encodes CSARRDYGYTF.

This clonotype was picked up many times. The J gene is TRBJ1-1, the V gene TRBV25-1, with D perhaps TRBD1 (6 bases). With 10 bases removed from V and 5 bases from J, the gap between germline ends came to 11 bases. CDR1 and CDR2 from the germline V gene are MGHDK and SYGVNS. This CDR3 has 11 amino acids. As DNA, the CDR3 is TGTGCCATCAGAGGGGGAACTGAAGCTTTCTTT. Its protein product is CAIRGGTEAFF.

In DNA form, the CDR3 reads TGTGCCAGTACCCCTCAGGGGGGGTTTAGTTCACCCCTCCACTTT. This sequence encodes CASTPQGGFSSPLHF. This chain connects TRBV19 to TRBJ1-6, with 7 positions matching TRBD1. Germline-derived CDR1 and CDR2 are LNHDA and SQIVND (reference sequence). The CDR3 runs to 15 residues. The V and J ends lost 7 bases and 9 bases, in that order; junction bases with no gene match: 12.

The chain is built from TRBV20-1 and TRBJ2-7; D may be TRBD2 (6 bases). The CDR3 covers 12 residues. Germline CDR1 is DFQATT and CDR2 is SNEGSKA (reference sequence). V lost 6 bases and J lost 4, with 13 bases in between. In DNA, the CDR3 is TGCAGTGCCCCCGGGGAGGCATACGAGCAGTACTTC. Its protein product is CSAPGEAYEQYF.

This clonotype has ten or more counts. CDR3 loop: CASTRVGLANTDTQYF. The CDR3 coding sequence is TGTGCCAGCACCCGGGTGGGTCTAGCGAACACAGATACGCAGTATTTT. V usage is TRBV5-5 and J usage is TRBJ2-3; TRBD2 is a possible D gene (6 bases). The length of the CDR3 is 16 residues. Germline V lookup: CDR1 SGHKS, CDR2 YYEKEE (reference sequence). V lost 6 bases and J lost 2, with 19 bases in between.

This clonotype was seen at least ten times. The J gene is TRBJ2-2, the V gene TRBV7-9; D ambiguous. Trimming cost V 4 bases and J 3 bases, with 15 bases left between them. The germline V gene encodes CDR1 SEHNR and CDR2 FQNEAQ (reference sequence). This CDR3 spans 16 amino acids. CDR3 residues: CASSSRTMAYTGELFF. CDR3 in DNA: TGTGCCAGCAGCTCCCGGACGATGGCTTACACCGGGGAGCTGTTTTTT.

This clonotype was counted at least ten times. This chain connects TRBV7-6 to TRBJ2-1; D perhaps matches TRBD2 (6 bases). Trimming stripped 3 bases from V and 10 bases from J, with 13 bases between. CDR1 SGHVS and CDR2 FNYEAQ come from the germline V gene. The CDR3 is 13 amino acids. In nucleotides, the CDR3 is TGTGCCAGCAGCTTGGGGAGGACAAAGGAGCAGTTCTTC. This gives the protein CASSLGRTKEQFF. Complete variable domain (other parts from reference TRBV7-6 and TRBJ2-1): GAGVSQSPRYKVTKRGQDVALRCDPISGHVSLYWYRQALGQGPEFLTYFNYEAQQDKSGLPNDRFSAERPEGSISTLTIQRTEQRDSAMYRCASSLGRTKEQFFGPGTRLTVL.

This clonotype was seen ten or more times. The chain couples TRBV6-2 or TRBV6-3 to TRBJ1-2, with a weak D call TRBD1 (5 bases). Looked up from germline, CDR1 is MNHEY and CDR2 is SVGEGT. V was cut by 6 bases and J by 7 bases, with 12 bases left in between. CDR3 length: 12 residues. CDR3 coding DNA: TGTGCCAGCAGCCCCGGACATTTTGGCTACACCTTC. Residues: CASSPGHFGYTF.

This clonotype was observed many times. V usage is TRBV4-3 and J usage is TRBJ1-2, with D possibly matching TRBD1 (5 bases). Germline assignment: CDR1 LGHNA and CDR2 YSLEER. The ends were cut back, 4 bases at V and 4 bases at J, with 13 bases in the middle. This CDR3 region has 14 residues. CDR3 bases: TGCGCCAGCAGCCCCATGGGGCTCGGCTATGGCTACACCTTC. Translating it yields CASSPMGLGYGYTF.

This clonotype was observed at least ten times. This chain links TRBV7-9 with TRBJ1-3; 9 nucleotides align to TRBD1. The germline CDR1 and CDR2 sequences are SEHNR and FQNEAQ (reference sequence). Trimming took 5 bases from V and 4 from J; bases not matched to a gene: 6. CDR3 length equals 15 residues. In DNA form, the CDR3 reads TGTGCCAGCAGCACTAGGGGGACAGGGGGAAACACCATATATTTT. This translates into CASSTRGTGGNTIYF.

This clonotype was seen many times. The chain combines TRBV20-1 with TRBJ2-3, with TRBD1 as a possible D gene (6 bases). The CDR3 consists of 12 residues. Germline V gene lookup returns CDR1 DFQATT and CDR2 SNEGSKA (reference sequence). CDR3 sequence reads: CGGGHGTDTQYF. In DNA, the CDR3 is TGCGGTGGGGGACACGGCACAGATACGCAGTATTTT.

This clonotype came up many times. V is TRBV4-2 and J is TRBJ2-1; D uncertain. The germline V gene encodes CDR1 LGHNA and CDR2 YNFKEQ. V lost 0 bases and J 1 base, leaving 7 bases between the germline ends. The CDR3 has 15 amino acids. This CDR3 reads CASSQEEGSYNEQFF. The CDR3 nucleotides are TGTGCCAGCAGCCAAGAGGAAGGTTCCTACAATGAGCAGTTCTTC.

This clonotype was found many times. The chain combines TRBV28 with TRBJ1-2; 7 bases match TRBD1. V shed 3 bases and J 3 bases; nucleotides not matched to a gene: 16. The CDR3 has 18 residues. Germline lookup yields CDR1 MDHEN and CDR2 SYDVKM. The CDR3 here is CASSFLSRDSRKDYGYTF. In DNA form, the CDR3 reads TGTGCCAGCAGTTTCCTGTCCCGGGACAGTAGGAAGGACTATGGCTACACCTTC.

The chain links TRBV12-2 to TRBJ1-5; TRBD1 reflects the table's D call only, with no check against the DNA. TRBV12-2 is reported as a pseudogene. The length of the CDR3 is 16 residues. The CDR3 DNA is TGTGCAAGTCGCCTTGCCGCGACCCAGGGAGATCAGCCCCAGCATTTT. Protein sequence: CASRLAATQGDQPQHF.

The sample holds many counts of this clonotype. The V and J genes are TRBV6-5 and TRBJ2-1; 13 bases align to TRBD2. CDR1 is MNHEY and CDR2 is SVGAGI in the germline V gene. V shed 6 bases, J shed 2 bases, and the junction held 4 bases outside the gene matches. This CDR3 has 16 amino acids. CDR3 in amino acids: CASRRLAGGTYNEQFF. CDR3 sequence (DNA): TGTGCCAGCAGGCGACTAGCGGGGGGTACCTACAATGAGCAGTTCTTC.

This clonotype has at least ten counts. This rearrangement joins TRBV6-6 to TRBJ2-7; a possible D gene is TRBD1 (6 bases). The CDR3 spans 12 residues. Trimming left V 8 bases short and J 1 base short, with 9 bases between. Germline-derived CDR1 and CDR2 are MNHNY and SVGAGI (reference sequence). The chain's CDR3 is CASEGQSYEQYF. The CDR3 region has the DNA TGTGCCAGCGAAGGACAGTCCTACGAGCAGTACTTC.

This clonotype was detected many times. The rearrangement joins TRBV12-3 or TRBV12-4 to TRBJ2-7; 9 positions agree with TRBD1. The J segment lost 5 bases and the V segment lost 6 bases, leaving 8 bases of the junction unmatched. The length of the CDR3 is 14 residues. The CDR3 DNA sequence: TGTGCCAGCAGCCAAGGGACAGGGCAAAACGAGCAGTACTTC. Translating it yields CASSQGTGQNEQYF.

This clonotype was detected many times. The chain joins TRBV5-5 to TRBJ1-1; D is possibly TRBD1 (5 bases). Germline lookup yields CDR1 SGHKS and CDR2 YYEKEE (reference sequence). The CDR3 loop spans 16 amino acids. Trimming took off 4 bases at V and 1 base at J, with 17 bases between the two ends. The CDR3 DNA reads as TGTGCCAGCAGCCCCCCGGGGGGGGGTCCGAACACTGAAGCTTTCTTT. It translates to CASSPPGGGPNTEAFF.